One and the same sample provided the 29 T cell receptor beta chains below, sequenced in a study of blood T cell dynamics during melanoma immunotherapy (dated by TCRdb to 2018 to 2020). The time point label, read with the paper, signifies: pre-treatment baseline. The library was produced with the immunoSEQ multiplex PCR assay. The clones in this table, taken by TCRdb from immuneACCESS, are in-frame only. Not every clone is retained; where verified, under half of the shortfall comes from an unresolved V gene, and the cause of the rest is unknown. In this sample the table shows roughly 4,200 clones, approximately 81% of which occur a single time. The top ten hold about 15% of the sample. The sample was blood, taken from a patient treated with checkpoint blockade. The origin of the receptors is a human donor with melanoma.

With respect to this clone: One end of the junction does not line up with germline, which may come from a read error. The CDR3 nucleotides read TGCGCCAGCAGCCAAGATGCACTCTCTGGGGGCTACACCTTC. Its protein product is CASSQDALSGGYTF. The chain joins TRBV5-4 to TRBJ1-2; D is uncertain. Germline values: CDR1 SGHNT, CDR2 YYREEE (reference sequence). This CDR3 contains 14 residues.

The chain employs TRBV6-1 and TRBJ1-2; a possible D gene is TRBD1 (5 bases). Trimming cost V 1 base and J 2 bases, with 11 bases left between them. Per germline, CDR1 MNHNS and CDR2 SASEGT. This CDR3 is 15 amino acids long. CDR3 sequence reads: CASSEGGTENYGYTF. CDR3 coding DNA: TGTGCCAGCAGTGAAGGTGGGACCGAGAACTATGGCTACACCTTC.

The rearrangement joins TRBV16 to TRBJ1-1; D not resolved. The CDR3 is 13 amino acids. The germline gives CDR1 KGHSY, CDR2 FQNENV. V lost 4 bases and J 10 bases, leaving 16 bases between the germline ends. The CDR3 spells CASSPTKNWGAFF. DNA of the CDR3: TGTGCCAGCAGCCCCACCAAGAACTGGGGAGCTTTCTTT.

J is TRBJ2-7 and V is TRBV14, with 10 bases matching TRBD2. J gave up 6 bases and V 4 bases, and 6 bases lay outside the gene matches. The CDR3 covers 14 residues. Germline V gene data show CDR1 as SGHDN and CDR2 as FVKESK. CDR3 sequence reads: CASSPGLAWPEQYF. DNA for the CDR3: TGTGCCAGCAGCCCGGGACTAGCGTGGCCCGAGCAGTACTTC.

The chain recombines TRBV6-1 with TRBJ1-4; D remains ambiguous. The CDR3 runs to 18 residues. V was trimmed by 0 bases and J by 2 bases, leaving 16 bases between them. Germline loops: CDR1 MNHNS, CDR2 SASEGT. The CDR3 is CASSEARGYITTNEKLFF. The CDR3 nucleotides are TGTGCCAGCAGTGAAGCTCGAGGGTATATTACTACTAATGAAAAACTGTTTTTT.

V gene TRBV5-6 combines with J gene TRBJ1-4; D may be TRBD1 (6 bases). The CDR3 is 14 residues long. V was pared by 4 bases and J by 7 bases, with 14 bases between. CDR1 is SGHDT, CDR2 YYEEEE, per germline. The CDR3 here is CASSPTGSGEKLFF. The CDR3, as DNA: TGTGCCAGCAGCCCCACAGGGAGCGGTGAAAAACTGTTTTTT.

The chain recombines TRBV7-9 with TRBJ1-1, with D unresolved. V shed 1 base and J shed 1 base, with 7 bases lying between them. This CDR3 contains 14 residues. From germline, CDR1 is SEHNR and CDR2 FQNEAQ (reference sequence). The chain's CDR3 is CASSLGEWNTEAFF. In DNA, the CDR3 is TGTGCCAGCAGCTTAGGGGAGTGGAACACTGAAGCTTTCTTT.

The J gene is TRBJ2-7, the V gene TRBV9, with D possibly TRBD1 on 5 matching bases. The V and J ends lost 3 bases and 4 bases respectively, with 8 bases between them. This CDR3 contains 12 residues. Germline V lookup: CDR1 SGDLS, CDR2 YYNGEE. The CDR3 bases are TGTGCCAGCAGCGGTTCAGGGTACGAGCAGTACTTC. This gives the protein CASSGSGYEQYF.

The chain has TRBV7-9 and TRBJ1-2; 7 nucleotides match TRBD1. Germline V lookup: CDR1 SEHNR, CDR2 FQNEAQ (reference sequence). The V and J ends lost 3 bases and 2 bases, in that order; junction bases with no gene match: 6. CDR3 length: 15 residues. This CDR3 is CASSLGQLGNYGYTF. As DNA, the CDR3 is TGTGCCAGCAGCTTGGGACAGTTAGGAAACTATGGCTACACCTTC. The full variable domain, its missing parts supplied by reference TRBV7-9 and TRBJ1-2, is DTGVSQNPRHKITKRGQNVTFRCDPISEHNRLYWYRQTLGQGPEFLTYFQNEAQLEKSRLLSDRFSAERPKGSFSTLEIQRTEQGDSAMYLCASSLGQLGNYGYTFGSGTRLTVV.

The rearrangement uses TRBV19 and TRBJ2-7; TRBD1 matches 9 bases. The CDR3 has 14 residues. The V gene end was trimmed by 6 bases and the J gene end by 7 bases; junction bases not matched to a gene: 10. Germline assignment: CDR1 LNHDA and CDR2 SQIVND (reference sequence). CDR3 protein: CASREQGARGEQYF. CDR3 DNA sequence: TGTGCCAGTAGGGAACAGGGGGCTCGGGGAGAGCAGTACTTC.

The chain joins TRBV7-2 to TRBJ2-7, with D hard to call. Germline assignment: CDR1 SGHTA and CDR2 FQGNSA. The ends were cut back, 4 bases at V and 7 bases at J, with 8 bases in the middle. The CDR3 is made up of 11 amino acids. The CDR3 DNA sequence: TGTGCCAGCAGCTCTGTGAGAGAGCAGTACTTC. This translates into CASSSVREQYF.

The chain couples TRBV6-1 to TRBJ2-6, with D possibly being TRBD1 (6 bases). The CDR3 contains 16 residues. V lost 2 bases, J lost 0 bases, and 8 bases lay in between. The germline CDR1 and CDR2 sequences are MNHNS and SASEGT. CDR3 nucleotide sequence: TGTGCCAGCAGTGAAAGGGGGAACTCTGGGGCCAACGTCCTGACTTTC. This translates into CASSERGNSGANVLTF.

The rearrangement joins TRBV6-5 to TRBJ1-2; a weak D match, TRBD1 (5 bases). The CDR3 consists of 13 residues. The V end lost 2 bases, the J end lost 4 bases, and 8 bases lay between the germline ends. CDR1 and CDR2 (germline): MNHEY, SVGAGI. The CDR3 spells CASSYGGSYGYTF. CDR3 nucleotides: TGTGCCAGCAGTTACGGGGGTAGCTATGGCTACACCTTC.

The CDR3: CASSLDRGAHGYTF. In nucleotides, the CDR3 is TGTGCCAGCAGCCTCGACAGGGGGGCACATGGCTACACCTTC. The V and J genes are TRBV14 and TRBJ1-2, with 9 bases matching TRBD1. V was clipped by 4 bases and J by 6 bases; unmatched bases: 6. The CDR3 totals 14 residues. Germline V gene lookup returns CDR1 SGHDN and CDR2 FVKESK.

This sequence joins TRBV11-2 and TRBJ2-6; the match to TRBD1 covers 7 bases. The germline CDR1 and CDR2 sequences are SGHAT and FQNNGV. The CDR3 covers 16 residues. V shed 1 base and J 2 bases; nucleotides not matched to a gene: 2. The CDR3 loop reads CASSLVGTAGANVLTF. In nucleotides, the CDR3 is TGTGCCAGCAGCTTAGTTGGGACAGCTGGGGCCAACGTCCTGACTTTC. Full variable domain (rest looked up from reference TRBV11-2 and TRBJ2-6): EAGVAQSPRYKIIEKRQSVAFWCNPISGHATLYWYQQILGQGPKLLIQFQNNGVVDDSQLPKDRFSAERLKGVDSTLKIQPAKLEDSAVYLCASSLVGTAGANVLTFGAGSRLTVL.

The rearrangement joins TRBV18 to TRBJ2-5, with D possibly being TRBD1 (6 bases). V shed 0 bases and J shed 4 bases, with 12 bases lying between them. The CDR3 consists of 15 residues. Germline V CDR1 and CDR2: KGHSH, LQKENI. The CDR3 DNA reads TGTGCCAGCTCACCACCGACAGGCGGAGGAGAGACCCAGTACTTC. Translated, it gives CASSPPTGGGETQYF. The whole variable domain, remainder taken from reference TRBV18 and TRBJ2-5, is NAGVMQNPRHLVRRRGQEARLRCSPMKGHSHVYWYRQLPEEGLKFMVYLQKENIIDESGMPKERFSAEFPKEGPSILRIQQVVRGDSAAYFCASSPPTGGGETQYFGPGTRLLVL.

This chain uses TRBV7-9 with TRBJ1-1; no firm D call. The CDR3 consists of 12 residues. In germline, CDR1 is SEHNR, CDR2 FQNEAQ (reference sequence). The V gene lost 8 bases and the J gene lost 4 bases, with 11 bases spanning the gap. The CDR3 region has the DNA TGTGCCAGCGCTTGGACGGGCACTGAAGCTTTCTTT. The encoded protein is CASAWTGTEAFF.

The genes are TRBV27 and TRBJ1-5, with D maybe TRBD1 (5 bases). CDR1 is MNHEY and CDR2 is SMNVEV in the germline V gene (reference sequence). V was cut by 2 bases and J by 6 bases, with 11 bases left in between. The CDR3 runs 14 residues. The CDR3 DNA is TGTGCCAGCAGTTTACGTGCAGGGAGTCAGCCCCAGCATTTT. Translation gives CASSLRAGSQPQHF.

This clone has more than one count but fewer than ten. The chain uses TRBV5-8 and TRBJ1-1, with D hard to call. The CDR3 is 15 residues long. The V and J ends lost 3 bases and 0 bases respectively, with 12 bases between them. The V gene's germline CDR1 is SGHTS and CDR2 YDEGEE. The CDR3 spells CASSSEALMNTEAFF. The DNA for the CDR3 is TGTGCCAGCAGCTCAGAGGCCCTAATGAACACTGAAGCTTTCTTT.

The CDR3: CASSLEALRGEQYF. The CDR3 DNA follows: TGTGCCAGCAGCTTAGAGGCGCTGCGTGGCGAGCAGTACTTC. This chain connects TRBV7-2 to TRBJ2-7, with unresolved D. The CDR3 runs to 14 residues. Germline CDR1 reads SGHTA; CDR2 reads FQGNSA. Trimming took 1 base from V and 6 from J, leaving 13 bases between them.

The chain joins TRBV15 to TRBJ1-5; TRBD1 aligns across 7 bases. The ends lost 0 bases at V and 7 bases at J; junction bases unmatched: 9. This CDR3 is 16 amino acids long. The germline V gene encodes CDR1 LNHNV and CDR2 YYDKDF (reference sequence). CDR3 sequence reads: CATSREEGRGRQPQHF. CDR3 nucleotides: TGTGCCACCAGCAGAGAGGAGGGCAGGGGGAGACAGCCCCAGCATTTT.

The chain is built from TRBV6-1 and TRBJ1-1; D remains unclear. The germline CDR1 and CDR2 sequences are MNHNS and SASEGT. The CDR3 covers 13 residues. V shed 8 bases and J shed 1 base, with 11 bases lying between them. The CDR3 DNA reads TGTGCCAGCGAGGAGACCTGGAACACTGAAGCTTTCTTT. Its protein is CASEETWNTEAFF.

The CDR3 nucleotides read TGTGCCAGCAGTTCGTGGACCGGACTTGAGACCCAGTACTTC. The encoded protein is CASSSWTGLETQYF. The rearrangement uses TRBV6-5 and TRBJ2-5, with D possibly matching TRBD2 (5 bases). CDR1 and CDR2 from the germline V gene are MNHEY and SVGAGI. V gave up 4 bases and J gave up 5 bases, with 14 bases separating them. The CDR3 runs to 14 residues.

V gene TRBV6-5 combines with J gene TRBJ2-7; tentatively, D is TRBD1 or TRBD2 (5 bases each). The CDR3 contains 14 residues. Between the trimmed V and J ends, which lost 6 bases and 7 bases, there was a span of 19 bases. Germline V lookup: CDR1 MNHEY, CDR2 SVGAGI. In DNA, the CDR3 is TGTGCCAGCAGCTGGGACGGCTACGTGAGGGAGCAGTACTTC. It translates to CASSWDGYVREQYF.

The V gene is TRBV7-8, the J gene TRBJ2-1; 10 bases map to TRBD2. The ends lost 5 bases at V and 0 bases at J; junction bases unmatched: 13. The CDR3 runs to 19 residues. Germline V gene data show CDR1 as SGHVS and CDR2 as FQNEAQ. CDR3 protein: CASSPRLAGAASSYNEQFF. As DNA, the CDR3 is TGTGCCAGCAGCCCACGCCTAGCGGGGGCCGCGAGCTCCTACAATGAGCAGTTCTTC. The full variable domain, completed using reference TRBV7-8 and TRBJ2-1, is GAGVSQSPRYKVAKRGQDVALRCDPISGHVSLFWYQQALGQGPEFLTYFQNEAQLDKSGLPSDRFFAERPEGSVSTLKIQRTQQEDSAVYLCASSPRLAGAASSYNEQFFGPGTRLTVL.

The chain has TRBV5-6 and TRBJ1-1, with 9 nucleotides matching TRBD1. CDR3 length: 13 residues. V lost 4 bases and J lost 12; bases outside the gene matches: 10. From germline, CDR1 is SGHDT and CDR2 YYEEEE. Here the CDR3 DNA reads TGTGCCAGCAGCATAGGACAGGGGAGAGTTACTTTCTTT. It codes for CASSIGQGRVTFF. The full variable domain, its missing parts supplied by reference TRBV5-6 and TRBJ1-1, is DAGVTQSPTHLIKTRGQQVTLRCSPKSGHDTVSWYQQALGQGPQFIFQYYEEEERQRGNFPDRFSGHQFPNYSSELNVNALLLGDSALYLCASSIGQGRVTFFGQGTRLTVV.

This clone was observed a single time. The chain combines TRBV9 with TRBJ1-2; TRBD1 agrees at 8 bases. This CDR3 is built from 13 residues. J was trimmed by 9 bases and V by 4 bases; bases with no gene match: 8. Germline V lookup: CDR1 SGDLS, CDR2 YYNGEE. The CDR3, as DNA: TGTGCCAGCAGCCCCGGGACAGGACTTCGCTACACCTTC. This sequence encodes CASSPGTGLRYTF.

The CDR3 DNA is TGTGCCAGTAGGGAACAGGGGCCCTCCTACGAGCAGTACTTC. Its translation: CASREQGPSYEQYF. The J gene is TRBJ2-5, the V gene TRBV19; 7 nucleotides agree with TRBD1. TRBJ2-7 matches the DNA end more closely, so the J call is doubtful. In germline, CDR1 is LNHDA, CDR2 SQIVND (reference sequence). CDR3 size: 14 residues.

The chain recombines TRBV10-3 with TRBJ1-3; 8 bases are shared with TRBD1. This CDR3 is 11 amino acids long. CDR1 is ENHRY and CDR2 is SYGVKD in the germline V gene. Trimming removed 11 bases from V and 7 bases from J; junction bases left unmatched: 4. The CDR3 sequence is CAAGQENTIYF. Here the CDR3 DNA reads TGTGCCGCGGGACAGGAGAACACCATATATTTT.